The 8 T cell receptor beta chains listed next were all sequenced from one sample in a study of radiotherapy plus CTLA-4 blockade in lung cancer. Sequencing used immunoSEQ multiplex PCR; TCRdb keeps in-frame clones, though not all of them. The sample lists more than 95,000 clones; roughly 74% were seen once. The material was peripheral blood, obtained from a patient treated with radiotherapy plus ipilimumab. Source of these receptors: a human donor with non-small cell lung cancer who had a partial response to radiotherapy plus ipilimumab. Some clones in this sample may be carry-over from other donors' samples.

The rearrangement links TRBV20-1 to TRBJ2-7; D is unresolved. The CDR3 extends over 11 amino acids. Trimming removed 3 bases from V and 4 bases from J, with 7 bases in between. Germline loops: CDR1 DFQATT, CDR2 SNEGSKA (reference sequence). In nucleotides, the CDR3 is TGCAGTGCTAGGCCGAGATACGAGCAGTACTTC. The encoded protein is CSARPRYEQYF.

The chain couples TRBV7-9 to TRBJ1-6; perhaps TRBD1 as D (6 bases). Trimming left V 0 bases short and J 6 bases short, with 6 bases between. From germline, CDR1 is SEHNR and CDR2 FQNEAQ (reference sequence). This CDR3 has 14 amino acids. DNA for the CDR3: TGTGCCAGCAGCTTAGCAGGGGGTAATTCACCCCTCCACTTT. Amino acids: CASSLAGGNSPLHF.

The chain has TRBV19 and TRBJ1-5; TRBD1 aligns across 7 bases. The CDR3 has 13 amino acids. V gave up 6 bases and J gave up 6 bases; unmatched junction bases: 5. Germline-derived CDR1 and CDR2 are LNHDA and SQIVND (reference sequence). CDR3 coding DNA: TGTGCCAGTAGGACAGGGTCAGGTCAGCCCCAGCATTTT. Protein: CASRTGSGQPQHF. Full variable domain (missing parts from reference TRBV19 and TRBJ1-5): DGGITQSPKYLFRKEGQNVTLSCEQNLNHDAMYWYRQDPGQGLRLIYYSQIVNDFQKGDIAEGYSVSREKKESFPLTVTSAQKNPTAFYLCASRTGSGQPQHFGDGTRLSIL.

The chain recombines TRBV19 with TRBJ1-1; D may be TRBD1 (5 bases). The CDR3 is made up of 15 amino acids. V lost 9 bases and J 9 bases, leaving 26 bases between the germline ends. Looked up from germline, CDR1 is LNHDA and CDR2 is SQIVND (reference sequence). The chain's CDR3 is CASSGPAPGVGKAFF. Written as DNA, the CDR3 is TGTGCCAGCAGCGGACCTGCCCCGGGGGTTGGAAAAGCTTTCTTT.

This clone was counted only a few times. The V call is TRBV19, the J call TRBJ2-5; TRBD2 matches at 11 bases. The CDR3 is 16 residues long. V gave up 5 bases and J gave up 4 bases; unmatched junction bases: 9. Looked up from germline, CDR1 is LNHDA and CDR2 is SQIVND (reference sequence). The CDR3 region is CASSLGTSGRGETQYF. CDR3 nucleotides: TGTGCCAGTAGTCTAGGGACTAGCGGTAGGGGAGAGACCCAGTACTTC.

The chain uses TRBV6-4 and TRBJ1-4; 7 bases line up with TRBD1. The CDR3 loop spans 18 amino acids. Germline V CDR1 and CDR2: MRHNA, SNTAGT. V was clipped by 8 bases and J by 0 bases; unmatched bases: 15. The CDR3 bases are TGTGCCAGCCCTCCGCGAGGGGGCCGGGAAGCAACTAATGAAAAACTGTTTTTT. This gives the protein CASPPRGGREATNEKLFF.

The chain joins TRBV19 to TRBJ1-1; D is ambiguous. The CDR3 sequence is 14 residues long. Trimming pared 3 bases from V and 1 base from J, leaving 9 bases between. In germline, CDR1 is LNHDA, CDR2 SQIVND (reference sequence). CDR3 in DNA: TGTGCCAGTAGTATGCGGGGATGGAACACTGAAGCTTTCTTT. The encoded protein is CASSMRGWNTEAFF.

This chain links TRBV9 with TRBJ2-1, with TRBD1 identical over 7 bases. CDR1 is SGDLS, CDR2 YYNGEE, per germline. This CDR3 has 16 residues. V shed 3 bases and J 0 bases; nucleotides not matched to a gene: 6. Here the CDR3 DNA reads TGTGCCAGCAGCGCCACGACAGGGAGCTCCTACAATGAGCAGTTCTTC. It encodes CASSATTGSSYNEQFF.